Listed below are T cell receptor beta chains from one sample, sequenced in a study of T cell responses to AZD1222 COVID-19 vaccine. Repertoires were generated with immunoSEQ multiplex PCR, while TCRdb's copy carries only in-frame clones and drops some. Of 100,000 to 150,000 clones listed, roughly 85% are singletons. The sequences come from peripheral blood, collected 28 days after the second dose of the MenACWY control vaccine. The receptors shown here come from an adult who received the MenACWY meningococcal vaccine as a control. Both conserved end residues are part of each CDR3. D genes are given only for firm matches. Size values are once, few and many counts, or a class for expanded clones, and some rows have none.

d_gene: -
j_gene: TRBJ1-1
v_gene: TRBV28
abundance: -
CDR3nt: TGTGCCAGCAGTTTAAAAGGGGTCCGTAGCACTGAAGCTTTCTTT
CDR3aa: CASSLKGVRSTEAFF

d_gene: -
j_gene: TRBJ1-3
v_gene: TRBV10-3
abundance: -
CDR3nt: TGTGCCATCAGCCTCAGGGGAAACACCATATATTTT
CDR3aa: CAISLRGNTIYF

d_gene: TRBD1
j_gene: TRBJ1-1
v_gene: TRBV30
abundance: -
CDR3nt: TGTGCCGGAACGACAGGGTTGGACACTGAAGCTTTCTTT
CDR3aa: CAGTTGLDTEAFF

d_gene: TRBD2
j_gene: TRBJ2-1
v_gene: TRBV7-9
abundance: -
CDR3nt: TGTGCCAGCAGCTTAGTAGCGGGAGGTGAGCAGTTCTTC
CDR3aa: CASSLVAGGEQFF

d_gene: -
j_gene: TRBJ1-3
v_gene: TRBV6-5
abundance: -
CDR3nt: TGTGCCAGCAGTTACCAGGGGAACTCTGGAAACACCATATATTTT
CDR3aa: CASSYQGNSGNTIYF

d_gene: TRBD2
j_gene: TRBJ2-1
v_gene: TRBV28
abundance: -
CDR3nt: TGTGCCAGCACCCCTAGCGGGAGGGGGGGCGTAGATGAGCAGTTCTTC
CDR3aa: CASTPSGRGGVDEQFF

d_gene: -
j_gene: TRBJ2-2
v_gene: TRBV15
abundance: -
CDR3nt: TGTGCCACCAGCAGAGCGGGAACCGGGGAGCTGTTTTTT
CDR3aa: CATSRAGTGELFF

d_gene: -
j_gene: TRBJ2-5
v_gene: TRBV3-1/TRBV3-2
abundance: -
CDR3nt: TGTGCCAGCAGTCCCTGGGGAGAGACCCAGTACTTC
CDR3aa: CASSPWGETQYF

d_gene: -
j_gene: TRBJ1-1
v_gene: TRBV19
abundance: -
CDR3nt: TGTGCCAGTAGGATGATCGGGACACTGAACACTGAAGCTTTCTTT
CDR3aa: CASRMIGTLNTEAFF

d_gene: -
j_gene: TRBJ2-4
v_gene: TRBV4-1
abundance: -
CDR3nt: TGCGCCAGCAAAGGCTCCGAGCGGGACATTCAGTACTTC
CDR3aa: CASKGSERDIQYF

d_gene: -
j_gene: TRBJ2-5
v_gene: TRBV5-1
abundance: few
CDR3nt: TGCGCCAGCAGCTTGGGTAGAGGCGAGACCCAGTACTTC
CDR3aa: CASSLGRGETQYF

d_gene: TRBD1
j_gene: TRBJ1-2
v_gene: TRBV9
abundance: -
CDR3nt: TGTGCCAGCAGCGTTTGGACAGGGGAACATGGCTACACCTTC
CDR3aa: CASSVWTGEHGYTF

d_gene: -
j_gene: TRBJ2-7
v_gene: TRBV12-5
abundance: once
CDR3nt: TGTGCTAGTGGTTTGCGTCAGAACTCCTACGAGCAGTACTTC
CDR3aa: CASGLRQNSYEQYF

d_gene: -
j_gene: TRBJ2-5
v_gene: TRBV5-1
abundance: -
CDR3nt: TGCGCCAGCAGCTGGGCCCTCCAAGAGACCCAGTACTTC
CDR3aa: CASSWALQETQYF

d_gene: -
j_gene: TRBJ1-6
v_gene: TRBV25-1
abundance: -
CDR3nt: TGTGCCAGCACCCCCTCCGGGAGCTCCTATAATTCACCCCTCCACTTT
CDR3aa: CASTPSGSSYNSPLHF

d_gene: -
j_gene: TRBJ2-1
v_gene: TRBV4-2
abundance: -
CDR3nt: TGTGCCAGCAGCCAAGGTACGGGACTTCCCAATGAGCAGTTCTTC
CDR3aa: CASSQGTGLPNEQFF

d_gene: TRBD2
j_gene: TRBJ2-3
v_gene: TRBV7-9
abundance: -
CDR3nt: TGTGCCAGCAGCTTAGAAGGACTAGCCTGGGATACGCAGTATTTT
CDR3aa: CASSLEGLAWDTQYF

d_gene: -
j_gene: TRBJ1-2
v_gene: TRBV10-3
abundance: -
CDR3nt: TGTGCCATCAGCGGCGGACCCCCCCGATATGGCTACACCTTC
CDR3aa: CAISGGPPRYGYTF

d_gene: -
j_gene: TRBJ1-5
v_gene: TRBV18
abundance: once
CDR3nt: TGTGCCAGCTCAAGGGGGAATCAGCCCCAGCATTTT
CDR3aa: CASSRGNQPQHF

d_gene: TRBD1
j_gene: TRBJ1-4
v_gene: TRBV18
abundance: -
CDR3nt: TGTGCCAGCTCACAAACAGGGGGCGGTTATGAAAAACTGTTTTTT
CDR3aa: CASSQTGGGYEKLFF

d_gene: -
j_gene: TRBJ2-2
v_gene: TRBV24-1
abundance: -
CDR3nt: TGTGCCACCAGTGAACCGGCCGGGGCAAGGACCGGGGAGCTGTTTTTT
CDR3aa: CATSEPAGARTGELFF

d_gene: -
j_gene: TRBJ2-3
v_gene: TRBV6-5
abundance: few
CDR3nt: TGTGCCAGCTCTGAAAACCCAACCTATACGCAGTATTTT
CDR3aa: CASSENPTYTQYF

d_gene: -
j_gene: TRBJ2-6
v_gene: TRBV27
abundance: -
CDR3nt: TGTGCCAGCAGTTTAATGGCATCTGGGGCCAACGTCCTGACTTTC
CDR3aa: CASSLMASGANVLTF

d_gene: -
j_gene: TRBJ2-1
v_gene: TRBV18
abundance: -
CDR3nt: TGTGCCAGCTCACTCGGAGGCGGGGACTACAATGAGCAGTTCTTC
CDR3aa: CASSLGGGDYNEQFF

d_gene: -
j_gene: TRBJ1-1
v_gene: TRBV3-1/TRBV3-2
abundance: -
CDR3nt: TGTGCCAGCAGACCCCGGGGGGGGTCTACTGAAGCTTTCTTT
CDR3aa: CASRPRGGSTEAFF

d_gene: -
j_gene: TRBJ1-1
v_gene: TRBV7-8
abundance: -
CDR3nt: TGTGCCAGCAGCTTACCACTGGACACTGAAGCTTTCTTT
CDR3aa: CASSLPLDTEAFF

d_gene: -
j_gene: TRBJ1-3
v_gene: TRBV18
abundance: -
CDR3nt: TGTGCCAGCTCACCACAGGGGAGAGGAGGCTCTGGAAACACCATATATTTT
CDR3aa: CASSPQGRGGSGNTIYF

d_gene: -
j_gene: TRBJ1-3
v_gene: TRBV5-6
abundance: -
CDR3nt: TGTGCCAGCAGCCCGGGGACGGTCTCTGGAAACACCATATATTTT
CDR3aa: CASSPGTVSGNTIYF

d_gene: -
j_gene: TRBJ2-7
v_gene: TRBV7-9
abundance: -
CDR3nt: TGTGCCTCCTCTCAAGGGCCCCCAGAGCAGTACTTC
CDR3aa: CASSQGPPEQYF

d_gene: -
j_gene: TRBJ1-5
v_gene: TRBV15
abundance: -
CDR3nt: TGTGCCACCAGCAGAGTCCAGGGGTCCGGCGAGCCCCAGCATTTT
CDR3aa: CATSRVQGSGEPQHF

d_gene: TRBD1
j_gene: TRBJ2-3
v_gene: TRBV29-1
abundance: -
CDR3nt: TGCAGCGTTGAGCCAGGGGGATCCACAGATACGCAGTATTTT
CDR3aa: CSVEPGGSTDTQYF

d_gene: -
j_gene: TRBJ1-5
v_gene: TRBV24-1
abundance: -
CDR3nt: TGTGCCACCAGGGACCGGGGTAGCAATCAGCCCCAGCATTTT
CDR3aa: CATRDRGSNQPQHF

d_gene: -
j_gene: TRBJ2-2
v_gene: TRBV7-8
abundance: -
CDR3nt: TGTGCCAGCAGCCGCGTGGGGTCCGGGGAGCTGTTTTTT
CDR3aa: CASSRVGSGELFF